Listed below are T cell receptor beta chains from one sample, sequenced in a study of blood T cell repertoires in COVID-19. Generated by immunoSEQ multiplex PCR, the TCRdb table keeps only in-frame clones and is missing some. This sample yields over 200,000 clones, of which 83% are seen a single time; 2% to 3% belongs to the top ten. The sample taken for sequencing was peripheral blood. The receptors shown here come from a woman aged 35 to 49 with active or convalescent COVID-19. Both conserved end residues are part of each CDR3. A D gene is named only where the DNA matches it firmly. Not every row has a clone size; where given, it reads once, few, many or a size class.

cdr3_length	v_call	clone_size	d_call	j_call	cdr3_aa	cdr3_nt
13	TRBV11-2	NA	TRBD1	TRBJ1-3	CASRVDRVSTIYF	TGTGCCAGCAGGGTGGACAGGGTCTCCACCATATATTTT
18	TRBV24-1	NA	NA	TRBJ2-3	CATSDLHAQGLGTDTQYF	TGTGCCACCAGTGACCTCCACGCGCAGGGTCTGGGCACAGATACGCAGTATTTT
14	TRBV3-1/TRBV3-2	NA	TRBD2	TRBJ2-7	CASRLAAGGDEQYF	TGTGCCAGCAGACTGGCAGCGGGAGGCGACGAGCAGTACTTC
16	TRBV24-1	once	NA	TRBJ2-1	CATSDLGRSSYNEQFF	TGTGCCACCAGTGATTTGGGGAGGAGCTCCTACAATGAGCAGTTCTTC
15	TRBV18	once	NA	TRBJ2-2	CASSPTGSSAGELFF	TGTGCCAGCTCACCGACGGGGTCAAGCGCCGGGGAGCTGTTTTTT
19	TRBV4-3	NA	TRBD1	TRBJ1-1	CASSQEGPTRDSGGTEAFF	TGCGCCAGCAGCCAAGAGGGGCCGACTCGGGACAGCGGAGGCACTGAAGCTTTCTTT
15	TRBV18	NA	NA	TRBJ1-3	CASSPRAGNENTIYF	TGTGCCAGCTCACCCAGAGCAGGGAACGAAAACACCATATATTTT
16	TRBV28	NA	TRBD2	TRBJ2-1	CASSSLAGGRGSEQFF	TGTGCCAGCAGTTCATTAGCGGGCGGAAGGGGTAGTGAGCAGTTCTTC
16	TRBV4-2	NA	NA	TRBJ2-3	CASSQEGQPITDTQYF	TGTGCCAGCAGCCAAGAAGGACAGCCTATCACAGATACGCAGTATTTT
13	TRBV18	NA	NA	TRBJ1-5	CASSWQSNQPQHF	TGTGCCAGCTCCTGGCAGAGCAATCAGCCCCAGCATTTT
14	TRBV30	NA	NA	TRBJ1-2	CAWSVNRENYGYTF	TGTGCCTGGAGTGTTAACAGGGAGAACTATGGCTACACCTTC
14	TRBV21-1	once	NA	TRBJ1-4	CASSTGSTNEKLFF	TGTGCCAGCAGTACAGGGTCAACTAATGAAAAACTGTTTTTT
15	TRBV25-1	few	TRBD1	TRBJ1-1	CASSDRDRGRTEAFF	TGTGCCAGCAGTGATCGGGACAGGGGGAGGACTGAAGCTTTCTTT
16	TRBV11-3	NA	TRBD1	TRBJ2-7	CASSLEPEDRVYEQYF	TGTGCCAGCAGCTTAGAACCCGAGGACAGGGTCTACGAGCAGTACTTC
15	TRBV28	once	TRBD1	TRBJ2-1	CASISPGQDVGEQFF	TGTGCCAGCATCTCACCAGGACAGGACGTGGGTGAGCAGTTCTTC
11	TRBV30	NA	NA	TRBJ1-5	CAGGGHQPQHF	TGTGCCGGCGGGGGCCATCAGCCCCAGCATTTT
13	TRBV30	NA	NA	TRBJ2-7	CALTRPGSYEQYF	TGTGCCCTTACCCGTCCAGGGTCCTACGAGCAGTACTTC